The clone carrying this TCR beta chain was recorded a few times. Libraries were prepared by immunoSEQ multiplex PCR; TCRdb keeps only in-frame clonotypes and omits some of them. The data hold 150,000 to 180,000 clones, with approximately 80% observed a single time. This sample was included in a study of blood T cell repertoires in COVID-19. The CDR3 runs 14 residues. Germline V lookup: CDR1 SGHRS, CDR2 YFSETQ. Trimming took 4 bases from V and 9 from J, leaving 17 bases between them. The sequenced sample was peripheral blood. The receptor was derived from a woman aged 60 to 75 with COVID-19, enrolled during active disease. The chain joins TRBV5-1 to TRBJ2-1; D gene unclear. The CDR3 sequence: CASSPGPQVGEQFF. CDR3 in DNA: TGCGCCAGCAGCCCCGGCCCCCAGGTCGGTGAGCAGTTCTTC.